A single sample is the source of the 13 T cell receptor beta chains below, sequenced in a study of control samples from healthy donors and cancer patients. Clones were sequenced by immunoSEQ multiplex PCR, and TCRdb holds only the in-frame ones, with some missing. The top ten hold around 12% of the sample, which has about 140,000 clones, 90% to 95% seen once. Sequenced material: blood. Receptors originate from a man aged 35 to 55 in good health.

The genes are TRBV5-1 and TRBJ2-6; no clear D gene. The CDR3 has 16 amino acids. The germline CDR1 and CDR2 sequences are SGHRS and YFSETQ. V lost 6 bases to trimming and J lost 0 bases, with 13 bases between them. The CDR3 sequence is CASTQAPSSGANVLTF. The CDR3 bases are TGCGCCAGCACCCAGGCTCCCAGCTCTGGGGCCAACGTCCTGACTTTC.

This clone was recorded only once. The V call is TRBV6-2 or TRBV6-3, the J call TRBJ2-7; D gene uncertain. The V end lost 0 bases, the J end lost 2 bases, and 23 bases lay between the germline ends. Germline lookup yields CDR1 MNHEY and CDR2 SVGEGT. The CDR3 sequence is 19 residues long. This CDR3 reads CASSYSYGSSYFSPYEQYF. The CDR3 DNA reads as TGTGCCAGCAGTTACTCTTACGGATCCTCCTATTTTTCTCCCTACGAGCAGTACTTC.

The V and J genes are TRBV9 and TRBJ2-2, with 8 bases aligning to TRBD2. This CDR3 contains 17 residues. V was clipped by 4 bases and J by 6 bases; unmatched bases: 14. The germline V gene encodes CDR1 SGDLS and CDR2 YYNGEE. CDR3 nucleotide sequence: TGTGCCAGCAGCCACCACCTACGGGAGGGCCAATCCGGGGAGCTGTTTTTT. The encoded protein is CASSHHLREGQSGELFF.

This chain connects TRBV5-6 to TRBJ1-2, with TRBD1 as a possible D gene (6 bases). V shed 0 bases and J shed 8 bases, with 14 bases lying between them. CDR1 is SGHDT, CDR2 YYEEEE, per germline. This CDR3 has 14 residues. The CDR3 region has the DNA TGTGCCAGCAGCTTGGCCGGGGGCAGTAGCGGCTACACCTTC. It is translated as CASSLAGGSSGYTF. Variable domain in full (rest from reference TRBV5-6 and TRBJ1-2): DAGVTQSPTHLIKTRGQQVTLRCSPKSGHDTVSWYQQALGQGPQFIFQYYEEEERQRGNFPDRFSGHQFPNYSSELNVNALLLGDSALYLCASSLAGGSSGYTFGSGTRLTVV.

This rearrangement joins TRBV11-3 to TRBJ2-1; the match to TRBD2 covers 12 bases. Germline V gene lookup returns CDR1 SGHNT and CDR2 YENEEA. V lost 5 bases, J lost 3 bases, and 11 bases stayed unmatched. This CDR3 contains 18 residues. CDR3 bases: TGTGCCAGCAGCATGGGACTAGCGGGTGGGAGGCACTACAATGAGCAGTTCTTC. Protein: CASSMGLAGGRHYNEQFF.

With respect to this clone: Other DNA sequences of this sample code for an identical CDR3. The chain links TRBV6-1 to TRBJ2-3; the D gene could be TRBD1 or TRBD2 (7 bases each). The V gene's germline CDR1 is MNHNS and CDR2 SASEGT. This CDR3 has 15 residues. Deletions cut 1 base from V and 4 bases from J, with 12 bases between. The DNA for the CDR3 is TGTGCCAGCAGTGAAGGAGGGAGGGGGCCAGATACGCAGTATTTT. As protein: CASSEGGRGPDTQYF.

The CDR3 DNA reads as TGTGCCAGCAGACCCCGACAGGGCGGCACCGGGGAGCTGTTTTTT. It yields the protein CASRPRQGGTGELFF. The chain carries TRBV7-6 and TRBJ2-2, with 7 nucleotides matching TRBD1. The junction had 8 bases not matched to a gene; V was cut back by 6 bases and J by 4 bases. CDR1 SGHVS and CDR2 FNYEAQ come from the germline V gene. The CDR3 has 15 residues.

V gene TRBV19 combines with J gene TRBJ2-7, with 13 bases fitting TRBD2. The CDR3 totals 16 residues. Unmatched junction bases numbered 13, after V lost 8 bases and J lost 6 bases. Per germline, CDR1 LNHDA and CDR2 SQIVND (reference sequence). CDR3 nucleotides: TGTGCCAGTTGCCGGCACTACGGACTAGCGGGAGTCGAGCAGTACTTC. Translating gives CASCRHYGLAGVEQYF.

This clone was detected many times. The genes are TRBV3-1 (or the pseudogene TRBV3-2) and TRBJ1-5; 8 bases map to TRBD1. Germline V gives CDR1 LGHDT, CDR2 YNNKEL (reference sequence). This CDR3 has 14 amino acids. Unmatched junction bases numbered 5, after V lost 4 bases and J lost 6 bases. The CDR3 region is CASSRGQGGQPQHF. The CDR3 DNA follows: TGTGCCAGCAGCCGTGGACAGGGTGGTCAGCCCCAGCATTTT.

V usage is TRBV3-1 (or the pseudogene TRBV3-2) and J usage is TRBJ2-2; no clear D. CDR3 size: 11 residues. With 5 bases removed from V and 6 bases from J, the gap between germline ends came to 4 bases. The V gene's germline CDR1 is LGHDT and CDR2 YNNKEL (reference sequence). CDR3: CASSFAGELFF. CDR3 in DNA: TGTGCCAGCAGCTTCGCCGGGGAGCTGTTTTTT.

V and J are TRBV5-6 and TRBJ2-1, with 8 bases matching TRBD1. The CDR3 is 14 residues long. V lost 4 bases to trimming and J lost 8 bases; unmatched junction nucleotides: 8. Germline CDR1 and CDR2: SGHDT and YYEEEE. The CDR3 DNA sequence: TGTGCCAGCAGCCCAGGGGGCGCGTCGTATGAGCAGTTCTTC. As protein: CASSPGGASYEQFF.

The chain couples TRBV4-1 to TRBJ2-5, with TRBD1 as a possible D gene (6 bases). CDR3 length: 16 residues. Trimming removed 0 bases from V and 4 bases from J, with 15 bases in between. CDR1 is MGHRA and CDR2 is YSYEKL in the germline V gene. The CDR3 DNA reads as TGCGCCAGCAGCCAAGATCGGGCCGTAGGGGGAGAGACCCAGTACTTC. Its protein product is CASSQDRAVGGETQYF.

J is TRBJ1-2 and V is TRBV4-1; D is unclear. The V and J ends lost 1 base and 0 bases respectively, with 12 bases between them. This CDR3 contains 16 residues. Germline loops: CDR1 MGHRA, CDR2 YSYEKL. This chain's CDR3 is CASSQALERSNYGYTF. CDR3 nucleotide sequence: TGCGCCAGCAGCCAAGCTTTAGAGAGATCTAACTATGGCTACACCTTC.